The 27 T cell receptor beta chains in this list originate from one sample, sequenced in a study of immune cell composition in non-small cell lung cancer. Here immunoSEQ multiplex PCR was the method, and the copy in TCRdb shows in-frame clones only, minus some. The table shows approximately 9,100 clones, with roughly three quarters occurring only once. The specimen was lung tumor tissue. The source of these receptors is a human donor with non-small cell lung cancer.

This clone was observed once. In DNA form, the CDR3 reads TGTGCCAGCAGCCCTAGCGCAAGCTCCTACAATGAGCAGTTCTTC. Translation gives CASSPSASSYNEQFF. J is TRBJ2-1 and V is TRBV28, with D possibly matching TRBD2 (6 bases). The CDR3 is 15 residues long. Looked up from germline, CDR1 is MDHEN and CDR2 is SYDVKM. The V end was cut by 6 bases, the J end by 0 bases, with 12 bases between.

V gene TRBV29-1 combines with J gene TRBJ1-2, with unresolved D. The CDR3 is 15 residues long. CDR1 and CDR2 from the germline V gene are SQVTM and ANQGSEA. V lost 1 base, J lost 7 bases, and 19 bases lay in between. CDR3 in DNA: TGCAGCGTTGAAGTATATCCCCAAGGGAGGCTTGGCTACACCTTC. It translates to CSVEVYPQGRLGYTF.

J is TRBJ1-6 and V is TRBV28; D possibly corresponds to TRBD1 (6 bases). The CDR3 is made up of 15 amino acids. The germline V gene encodes CDR1 MDHEN and CDR2 SYDVKM. The V end lost 7 bases, the J end lost 5 bases, and 15 bases lay between the germline ends. The CDR3 coding sequence is TGTGCCAGCACCTTTTCGGACAGAAATAATTCACCCCTCCACTTT. Translating gives CASTFSDRNNSPLHF.

The J gene is TRBJ1-4, the V gene TRBV4-1; a possible D gene is TRBD1 (6 bases). The CDR3 has 15 amino acids. The V end lost 3 bases, the J end lost 5 bases, and 13 bases lay between the germline ends. Germline V CDR1 and CDR2: MGHRA, YSYEKL. Here the CDR3 DNA reads TGCGCCAGCAGCCAGGAGGGGGTAAGGAATGAAAAACTGTTTTTT. Protein sequence: CASSQEGVRNEKLFF.

The genes are TRBV6-1 and TRBJ2-1; TRBD2 aligns across 7 bases. J was trimmed by 0 bases and V by 2 bases; bases with no gene match: 4. CDR3 length: 16 residues. The germline gives CDR1 MNHNS, CDR2 SASEGT. The CDR3 region is CASSERGGGSYNEQFF. DNA for the CDR3: TGTGCCAGCAGTGAACGCGGGGGTGGCTCCTACAATGAGCAGTTCTTC.

This chain connects TRBV27 to TRBJ2-2, with D unclear. This CDR3 region has 13 residues. V was clipped by 7 bases and J by 6 bases, with 12 bases between them. The germline CDR1 and CDR2 sequences are MNHEY and SMNVEV (reference sequence). The chain's CDR3 is CASTLWFPGELFF. Written as DNA, the CDR3 is TGTGCCAGCACCCTATGGTTCCCCGGGGAGCTGTTTTTT.

The chain carries TRBV29-1 and TRBJ2-1, with 7 bases matching TRBD1. With 6 bases clipped from V and 3 bases from J, the junction kept 2 bases outside the gene matches. Germline V gene lookup returns CDR1 SQVTM and CDR2 ANQGSEA. The CDR3 loop spans 12 amino acids. Here the CDR3 DNA reads TGCAGCGTCAGGACAGGCTACAATGAGCAGTTCTTC. This translates into CSVRTGYNEQFF.

This chain uses TRBV11-2 with TRBJ1-2, with 10 bases aligning to TRBD1. Germline V gene data show CDR1 as SGHAT and CDR2 as FQNNGV. The CDR3 loop spans 14 amino acids. With V trimmed by 5 bases and J by 3 bases, 3 bases remained unmatched. The CDR3 spells CASSATGGHYGYTF. As DNA, the CDR3 is TGTGCCAGCAGCGCGACAGGGGGCCACTATGGCTACACCTTC.

About this clone: Other DNA sequences from this sample encode an identical CDR3 as well. The chain joins TRBV4-2 to TRBJ1-4, with 7 nucleotides matching TRBD1. Per the germline V gene, CDR1 is LGHNA and CDR2 is YNFKEQ. V was clipped by 4 bases and J by 5 bases; unmatched bases: 1. This CDR3 is built from 13 residues. Here the CDR3 reads CASSPQGNEKLFF. The CDR3 nucleotides read TGTGCCAGCAGCCCACAGGGGAATGAAAAACTGTTTTTT.

Only a few counts were recorded for this clone. The chain is built from TRBV6-1 and TRBJ1-1; TRBD1 is a possible D gene (5 bases). Per the germline V gene, CDR1 is MNHNS and CDR2 is SASEGT. This CDR3 has 13 amino acids. Trimming removed 6 bases from V and 7 bases from J, with 15 bases in between. DNA for the CDR3: TGTGCCAGCAGACTCCTCTGGGGGGATGAAGCTTTCTTT. It specifies CASRLLWGDEAFF.

This clone occurred a few times. CDR3 loop: CASSYSLAASTDTQYF. Written as DNA, the CDR3 is TGTGCCAGCAGTTACTCTCTAGCCGCTAGCACAGATACGCAGTATTTT. The rearrangement joins TRBV6-6 to TRBJ2-3; D may be TRBD2 (5 bases). Trimming left V 0 bases short and J 0 bases short, with 10 bases between. Germline V gene data show CDR1 as MNHNY and CDR2 as SVGAGI (reference sequence). The CDR3 length is 16 residues.

This clone was seen once. This chain uses TRBV4-1 with TRBJ1-2; TRBD1 aligns across 11 bases. The CDR3 is 16 amino acids. Trimming cost V 3 bases and J 5 bases; bases outside gene matches: 8. Germline CDR1 is MGHRA and CDR2 is YSYEKL. The CDR3 region is CASSHLRGTGGYGYTF. The CDR3 bases are TGCGCCAGCAGCCACCTCCGAGGGACAGGGGGGTATGGCTACACCTTC.

The gene calls are TRBV30 and TRBJ2-2, with 7 bases that match TRBD2. Germline CDR1 GTSNPN, CDR2 SVGIG (reference sequence). The CDR3 runs 15 residues. Trimming at V came to 0 bases and at J to 4 bases, leaving 5 bases not matched to a gene. The CDR3 DNA reads TGTGCCTGGAGTGTTAATTCGGGGGGCACCGGGGAGCTGTTTTTT. It codes for CAWSVNSGGTGELFF.

The chain uses TRBV7-6 and TRBJ1-1, with D possibly being TRBD1 (5 bases). This CDR3 is 15 amino acids long. The germline V and J ends were trimmed by 3 bases and 4 bases, with 15 bases remaining between them. From germline, CDR1 is SGHVS and CDR2 FNYEAQ. The DNA for the CDR3 is TGTGCCAGCAGCTTGGGGGGGGTGGTGGGCACTGAAGCTTTCTTT. Protein product: CASSLGGVVGTEAFF.

The genes are TRBV4-2 and TRBJ1-6; D is ambiguous. CDR3 length: 17 amino acids. CDR1 and CDR2 (germline): LGHNA, YNFKEQ. V shed 5 bases and J shed 7 bases, with 21 bases lying between them. The CDR3 DNA follows: TGTGCCAGCAGCTTCTCTCCCCCAGGCCTAGGGAATTCACCCCTCCACTTT. Residues: CASSFSPPGLGNSPLHF.

CDR3 sequence reads: CASSFSGTGATEAFF. The CDR3 DNA follows: TGTGCCAGCAGCTTCTCCGGGACAGGGGCCACTGAAGCTTTCTTT. The chain carries TRBV9 and TRBJ1-1; TRBD1 agrees at 10 bases. Germline trimming cut 4 bases from V and 4 bases from J; bases unmatched to any gene: 7. The V gene's germline CDR1 is SGDLS and CDR2 YYNGEE. This CDR3 region has 15 residues.

V gene TRBV7-8 combines with J gene TRBJ1-5; possibly TRBD1 for D (6 bases). The CDR3 has 17 amino acids. Trimming shortened V by 2 bases and J by 1 base, and 15 bases separated the two germline ends. In germline, CDR1 is SGHVS, CDR2 FQNEAQ. The CDR3 DNA sequence: TGTGCCAGCAGCTTAAATCAGGGGTTGGGAAGCAATCAGCCCCAGCATTTT. Encoded protein: CASSLNQGLGSNQPQHF.

The V and J genes are TRBV19 and TRBJ2-7; 8 positions match TRBD1. Germline V CDR1 and CDR2: LNHDA, SQIVND (reference sequence). CDR3 length: 14 amino acids. The J segment lost 2 bases and the V segment lost 5 bases, leaving 5 bases of the junction unmatched. The CDR3 DNA reads as TGTGCCAGTAGTGGGACAGGTTTTGCCTACGAGCAGTACTTC. Translation: CASSGTGFAYEQYF.

The chain recombines TRBV6-5 with TRBJ1-5; D gene ambiguous. The germline V gene has CDR1 MNHEY and CDR2 SVGAGI. V was clipped by 7 bases and J by 8 bases, with 15 bases between them. The CDR3 consists of 13 residues. CDR3 region: CASTKAGLEPQHF. The CDR3 nucleotides are TGTGCCAGCACCAAGGCCGGGTTGGAGCCCCAGCATTTT.

This clone was detected only a few times. The rearrangement links TRBV27 to TRBJ2-7; 13 bases agree with TRBD2. Germline lookup yields CDR1 MNHEY and CDR2 SMNVEV (reference sequence). This CDR3 is built from 20 residues. J gave up 4 bases and V 1 base, and 16 bases lay outside the gene matches. The CDR3: CASSLLVPTSGRPKGYEQYF. The CDR3 DNA reads TGTGCCAGCAGTTTATTAGTCCCGACTAGCGGGAGGCCCAAGGGGTACGAGCAGTACTTC.

This chain joins TRBV20-1 and TRBJ2-7; no reliable D call. The CDR3 spans 11 residues. CDR1 and CDR2 from the germline V gene are DFQATT and SNEGSKA (reference sequence). The germline V and J ends were trimmed by 5 bases and 2 bases, with 7 bases remaining between them. This chain's CDR3 is CSAPRTYEQYF. In DNA form, the CDR3 reads TGCAGTGCTCCGAGAACCTACGAGCAGTACTTC.

V usage is TRBV28 and J usage is TRBJ2-1; a weak D match, TRBD2 (6 bases). Germline CDR1 reads MDHEN; CDR2 reads SYDVKM. V lost 6 bases to trimming and J lost 0 bases, with 9 bases between them. The CDR3 runs to 14 residues. DNA for the CDR3: TGTGCCAGCAGGCTCGGGAGCTCCTACAATGAGCAGTTCTTC. It translates to CASRLGSSYNEQFF. The full variable domain, rest sourced from reference TRBV28 and TRBJ2-1, is DVKVTQSSRYLVKRTGEKVFLECVQDMDHENMFWYRQDPGLGLRLIYFSYDVKMKEKGDIPEGYSVSREKKERFSLILESASTNQTSMYLCASRLGSSYNEQFFGPGTRLTVL.

The J gene is TRBJ2-1, the V gene TRBV29-1; the match to TRBD2 covers 9 bases. CDR3 length: 15 amino acids. Germline V gene lookup returns CDR1 SQVTM and CDR2 ANQGSEA. V was pared by 7 bases and J by 2 bases, with 9 bases of the junction left unmatched. DNA for the CDR3: TGCAGCGCTGTTAGCGGGAGCGAACCCTACAATGAGCAGTTCTTC. It yields the protein CSAVSGSEPYNEQFF.

This chain links TRBV7-2 with TRBJ2-7, with D uncertain. The germline V gene has CDR1 SGHTA and CDR2 FQGNSA. V was trimmed by 2 bases and J by 1 base, leaving 12 bases between them. The CDR3 is made up of 15 amino acids. The CDR3: CASSLFQVGSYEQYF. The CDR3, as DNA: TGTGCCAGCAGCTTATTTCAAGTCGGGTCCTACGAGCAGTACTTC.

The gene calls are TRBV27 and TRBJ2-2, with 8 bases matching TRBD1. Germline lookup yields CDR1 MNHEY and CDR2 SMNVEV (reference sequence). This CDR3 comprises 15 residues. Germline trimming cut 2 bases from V and 6 bases from J; bases unmatched to any gene: 5. The CDR3 reads CASSLRQGAAGELFF. DNA for the CDR3: TGTGCCAGCAGTTTACGGCAGGGGGCTGCCGGGGAGCTGTTTTTT.

The CDR3, as DNA: TGTGCCAGCAGCTTAGAGGGGACAGCGTTTATGCAGCCCCAGCATTTT. It yields the protein CASSLEGTAFMQPQHF. This chain links TRBV7-8 with TRBJ1-5; 7 positions match TRBD1. Per the germline V gene, CDR1 is SGHVS and CDR2 is FQNEAQ. This CDR3 is built from 16 residues. The V and J ends lost 1 base and 7 bases, in that order; junction bases with no gene match: 10. The whole variable domain, remainder taken from reference TRBV7-8 and TRBJ1-5, is GAGVSQSPRYKVAKRGQDVALRCDPISGHVSLFWYQQALGQGPEFLTYFQNEAQLDKSGLPSDRFFAERPEGSVSTLKIQRTQQEDSAVYLCASSLEGTAFMQPQHFGDGTRLSIL.

This clone was observed a handful of times. The rearrangement joins TRBV4-1 to TRBJ2-3; unclear D gene. This CDR3 is 17 amino acids long. Germline CDR1 and CDR2: MGHRA and YSYEKL. Trimming stripped 1 base from V and 0 bases from J, with 14 bases between. In DNA form, the CDR3 reads TGCGCCAGCAGCCAAGTCGAGCAAAGGTTAAGCACAGATACGCAGTATTTT. Amino acids: CASSQVEQRLSTDTQYF.